This T cell receptor beta chain was profiled in a study of T cells after yellow fever vaccination. Across the whole study: SMART-Seq v4 Ultra Low Input prepared libraries from low-cell fractions.

This CDR3 is 14 amino acids long. V lost 4 bases and J lost 2; bases outside the gene matches: 4. Germline assignment: CDR1 LGHNA and CDR2 YNFKEQ. Generation of TCR cDNA used 5'RACE template switching (which added a universal primer site and UMIs). TCRdb passed the 5' RACE reads through MiXCR, listing each CDR3 protein once. The sample consists of more than 95,000 distinct CDR3 sequences, 7.4% of them appearing once. This clonotype was observed at least ten times. Its antigen is currently unknown. Study-level results: Overlap between CD4 and CD8 compartments was detected for a small share of clonotypes. A secondary response was less intense yet reached its peak sooner, at day 5 versus 15.

Sequencing used CD4+ T cells sorted from PBMCs, obtained less than 11 days after the first yellow fever vaccination. The V gene is TRBV4-2, the J gene TRBJ2-5, with 7 bases aligning to TRBD2. The sequence was collected from a man between 18 and 35 years old who received the YFV17D yellow fever vaccine. CDR3 sequence: CASSRERGQETQYF. DNA of the CDR3: TGTGCCAGCAGCCGAGAGCGGGGACAAGAGACCCAGTACTTC.